This T cell receptor beta chain was documented in a study of T cell responses to AZD1222 COVID-19 vaccine. The V gene end was trimmed by 3 bases and the J gene end by 4 bases; junction bases not matched to a gene: 4. CDR3 length: 15 residues. Germline CDR1 is SGHTA and CDR2 is FQGNSA. Libraries were prepared by immunoSEQ multiplex PCR; TCRdb keeps only in-frame clonotypes and omits some of them. This sample carries 150,000 to 200,000 clones, about nine tenths of them seen once, and the ten largest clones take roughly 0.99%. The material sequenced was peripheral blood, taken on day 0 of AZD1222 vaccination. The J gene is TRBJ2-5, the V gene TRBV7-2, with 11 bases lining up with TRBD2. This clonotype originated in an adult in good health. CDR3 in amino acids: CASSLTSGEGETQYF. The CDR3 DNA reads as TGTGCCAGCAGCTTGACTAGCGGGGAAGGAGAGACCCAGTACTTC.